The rows below give T cell receptor beta chains drawn from one sample of a study of early T cells in non-severe SARS-CoV-2 infection. TCRdb redid the calling of the 5' RACE reads with MiXCR, one entry per CDR3 protein. Of some 77,000 distinct CDR3 sequences listed, roughly 9.6% are singletons. The sample consisted of whole blood. The receptors derive from an adult who was a healthcare worker with PCR-confirmed SARS-CoV-2 infection or an uninfected control (not recorded which). The CDR3 runs from the conserved cysteine through the conserved F or W. Fields, in order: CDR3 protein, V gene, J gene.

cdr3_aa: CASRFYGQGGAYEQYF; v_call: TRBV6-1; j_call: TRBJ2-7
cdr3_aa: CASSLWDQETQYF; v_call: TRBV5-4; j_call: TRBJ2-5
cdr3_aa: CASSQQGLTDTQYF; v_call: TRBV3-1; j_call: TRBJ2-3
cdr3_aa: CSRQAGTEAFF; v_call: TRBV20-1; j_call: TRBJ1-1
cdr3_aa: CASSYLTGFRETQYF; v_call: TRBV6-2/TRBV6-3; j_call: TRBJ2-5
cdr3_aa: CASSLQGSSYNSPLHF; v_call: TRBV2; j_call: TRBJ1-6
cdr3_aa: CASSLGGGNTEAFF; v_call: TRBV28; j_call: TRBJ1-1
cdr3_aa: CASSIRGRNEQYF; v_call: TRBV19; j_call: TRBJ2-7
cdr3_aa: CASSPLRGNPYEQYF; v_call: TRBV28; j_call: TRBJ2-7
cdr3_aa: CASSKVPDTQYF; v_call: TRBV6-5; j_call: TRBJ2-3
cdr3_aa: CASSEGLASQETQYF; v_call: TRBV10-2; j_call: TRBJ2-5
cdr3_aa: CASSQTPNTIYF; v_call: TRBV3-1; j_call: TRBJ1-3
cdr3_aa: CASSPGLVKETQYF; v_call: TRBV2; j_call: TRBJ2-5
cdr3_aa: CASSRGEVEAFF; v_call: TRBV18; j_call: TRBJ1-1
cdr3_aa: CASSYRLAGGPPYNEQFF; v_call: TRBV6-5; j_call: TRBJ2-1
cdr3_aa: CASSYSLAETQYF; v_call: TRBV6-5; j_call: TRBJ2-5
cdr3_aa: CASSSLAVTGELFF; v_call: TRBV28; j_call: TRBJ2-2
cdr3_aa: CASSFNLEQVVRGSSGSLRYF; v_call: TRBV28; j_call: TRBJ2-3
cdr3_aa: CASSPRHYNSPLHF; v_call: TRBV9; j_call: TRBJ1-6
cdr3_aa: CASSLGDEQYF; v_call: TRBV3-1; j_call: TRBJ2-7
cdr3_aa: CASRRGHSSNQPQHF; v_call: TRBV12-3/TRBV12-4; j_call: TRBJ1-5
cdr3_aa: CSAAGTGRNQPQHF; v_call: TRBV20-1; j_call: TRBJ1-5
cdr3_aa: CSWGGKGNQPQHF; v_call: TRBV20-1; j_call: TRBJ1-5
cdr3_aa: CASRPRQGRNEKLFF; v_call: TRBV7-9; j_call: TRBJ1-4
cdr3_aa: CASRTQGLTDTQYF; v_call: TRBV28; j_call: TRBJ2-3
cdr3_aa: CASMPGNNEQFF; v_call: TRBV2; j_call: TRBJ2-1
cdr3_aa: CASSLEPGQGAWEQYF; v_call: TRBV7-2; j_call: TRBJ2-7
cdr3_aa: CASRRWASEETQYF; v_call: TRBV11-2; j_call: TRBJ2-5
cdr3_aa: CASSLVGGSYEQYF; v_call: TRBV12-3/TRBV12-4; j_call: TRBJ2-7
cdr3_aa: CASSLPVGLAGAGELFF; v_call: TRBV11-2; j_call: TRBJ2-2
cdr3_aa: CASSAGSSYEQYF; v_call: TRBV3-1; j_call: TRBJ2-7
cdr3_aa: CASSLAVGASTDTQYF; v_call: TRBV5-1; j_call: TRBJ2-3
cdr3_aa: CASSLMGQSTDTQYF; v_call: TRBV28; j_call: TRBJ2-3
cdr3_aa: CSAAGSSYEQYF; v_call: TRBV20-1; j_call: TRBJ2-7
cdr3_aa: CAWSWTGYNEQFF; v_call: TRBV30; j_call: TRBJ2-1
cdr3_aa: CASSLTIGSQETQYF; v_call: TRBV7-9; j_call: TRBJ2-5
cdr3_aa: CASSQPPTGIAFF; v_call: TRBV12-3/TRBV12-4; j_call: TRBJ1-1
cdr3_aa: CASSDSGRAFTGRQFF; v_call: TRBV25-1; j_call: TRBJ2-1
cdr3_aa: CASSASSGANVLTF; v_call: TRBV3-1; j_call: TRBJ2-6
cdr3_aa: CASSQSTVSEAFF; v_call: TRBV3-1; j_call: TRBJ1-1
cdr3_aa: CASSLAGGNTEAFF; v_call: TRBV5-1; j_call: TRBJ1-1
cdr3_aa: CASQRSVQETQYF; v_call: TRBV18; j_call: TRBJ2-5